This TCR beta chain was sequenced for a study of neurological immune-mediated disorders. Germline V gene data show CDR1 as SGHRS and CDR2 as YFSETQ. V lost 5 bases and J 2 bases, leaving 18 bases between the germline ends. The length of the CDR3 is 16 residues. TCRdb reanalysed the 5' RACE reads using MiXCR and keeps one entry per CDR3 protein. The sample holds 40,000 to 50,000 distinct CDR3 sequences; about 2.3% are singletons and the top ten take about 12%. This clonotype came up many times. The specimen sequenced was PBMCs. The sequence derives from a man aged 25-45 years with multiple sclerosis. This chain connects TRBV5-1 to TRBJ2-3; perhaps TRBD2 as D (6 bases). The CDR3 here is CASSSNRLGLTDTQYF. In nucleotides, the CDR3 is TGCGCCAGCAGTTCCAACCGACTAGGACTCACAGATACGCAGTATTTT.